This TCR beta chain was recorded in a study of shared clonotypes between healthy human individuals. Study conclusions and caveats: In contrast to clonotypes shared by all four donors, non-shared clonotypes had lower generation probabilities.

Naive-designated CD8 cells lacked CD45RO, were positively enriched for CCR7, and omitted terminally differentiated effector memory CD45RA+ cells. In the case of this clone: Its antigen is not identified.

In germline, CDR1 is LNHDA, CDR2 SQIVND (reference sequence). Trimming left V 1 base short and J 6 bases short, with 17 bases between. CDR3 length: 16 amino acids. The assay was immunoSEQ multiplex PCR, and TCRdb's table has in-frame clones only and misses some. The data hold hundreds of thousands of clones, with 80% to 95% observed a single time. Sequencing input: naive CD8+ T cells sorted from blood. This chain uses TRBV19 with TRBJ2-3; D uncertain. The TCR originated in a man aged 25-40 years in good health. The CDR3 protein is CASSIGAAASMDTQYF. CDR3 DNA: TGTGCCAGTAGTATAGGGGCAGCTGCCTCGATGGATACGCAGTATTTT.